The 22 T cell receptor beta chains in this list originate from one sample, sequenced in a study of blood T cell repertoires in COVID-19. Generated by immunoSEQ multiplex PCR, the TCRdb table keeps only in-frame clones and is missing some. The table shows roughly 25,000 clones, with roughly 88% occurring only once. Sequencing input: peripheral blood. The receptor set was obtained from a man aged 65 to 79 in a cohort sampled during active COVID-19.

The chain carries TRBV25-1 and TRBJ2-3, with 7 positions matching TRBD1. The germline CDR1 and CDR2 sequences are MGHDK and SYGVNS. The CDR3 consists of 12 residues. Unmatched junction bases numbered 4, after V lost 1 base and J lost 12 bases. The CDR3 protein is CASSELWDRQYF. As DNA, the CDR3 is TGTGCCAGCAGTGAATTATGGGACAGACAGTATTTT.

The genes are TRBV7-9 and TRBJ2-1; unclear D gene. Per the germline V gene, CDR1 is SEHNR and CDR2 is FQNEAQ (reference sequence). CDR3 length equals 14 residues. V was shortened by 5 bases and J by 2 bases, with 10 bases between the two germline ends. This chain's CDR3 is CASSPPSPYNEQFF. CDR3 sequence (DNA): TGTGCCAGCAGCCCCCCTTCCCCCTACAATGAGCAGTTCTTC.

In its sample, this clone was seen once. V is TRBV5-1 and J is TRBJ2-5, with 9 bases lining up with TRBD2. The CDR3 length is 14 residues. Trimming took 4 bases from V and 1 from J; bases not matched to a gene: 2. CDR1 is SGHRS and CDR2 is YFSETQ in the germline V gene. The DNA of the CDR3 is TGCGCCAGCAGCCCGACTAGCGGCCAAGAGACCCAGTACTTC. The encoded protein is CASSPTSGQETQYF.

This clone came up once. V gene TRBV28 combines with J gene TRBJ2-5; perhaps TRBD1 as D (5 bases). From germline, CDR1 is MDHEN and CDR2 SYDVKM. The CDR3 runs 14 residues. V was shortened by 1 base and J by 1 base, with 7 bases between the two germline ends. Here the CDR3 DNA reads TGTGCCAGCAGTTTATCCAGGGCCCAAGAGACCCAGTACTTC. It is translated as CASSLSRAQETQYF.

This clone was recorded only once. The rearrangement links TRBV18 to TRBJ1-1; 10 bases are shared with TRBD1. Losses at the gene ends were 4 bases for V and 5 bases for J; bases not matched to a gene: 4. Germline V CDR1 and CDR2: KGHSH, LQKENI. The CDR3 contains 14 residues. The CDR3, as DNA: TGTGCCAGCTCACGGGGACAGGGGAGGACTGAAGCTTTCTTT. It encodes CASSRGQGRTEAFF.

The chain uses TRBV4-1 and TRBJ1-5; possibly TRBD1 for D (6 bases). The V end was cut by 0 bases, the J end by 9 bases, with 18 bases between. The germline V gene encodes CDR1 MGHRA and CDR2 YSYEKL. CDR3 size: 16 residues. Here the CDR3 DNA reads TGCGCCAGCAGCCAAGAGGGGCAGGGGAGAAACACGCCCCAGCATTTT. Its translation: CASSQEGQGRNTPQHF.

CDR3 DNA: TGTGCCAGCAGTGATATCAGGGGTCTGGGATGGACCCAGTACTTC. Translated: CASSDIRGLGWTQYF. The chain carries TRBV2 and TRBJ2-5, with a possible D match to TRBD1 (6 bases). Per germline, CDR1 SNHLY and CDR2 FYNNEI. The CDR3 extends over 15 amino acids. V was trimmed by 3 bases and J by 7 bases, leaving 18 bases between them.

The chain couples TRBV11-2 to TRBJ2-1; possible D gene TRBD2, 6 bases. CDR3 length equals 13 residues. Trimming removed 0 bases at V and 15 bases at J, with 15 bases between. The germline V gene encodes CDR1 SGHAT and CDR2 FQNNGV. This CDR3 is CASSLETRGPGFF. Written as DNA, the CDR3 is TGTGCCAGCAGCTTAGAGACTAGGGGCCCCGGGTTCTTC.

The chain is built from TRBV18 and TRBJ2-2; 9 positions agree with TRBD1. This CDR3 has 19 residues. J was trimmed by 7 bases and V by 3 bases; bases with no gene match: 18. Germline V gene sequence: CDR1 KGHSH, CDR2 LQKENI. The CDR3 is CASSPLARTGASSGGELFF. The CDR3 region has the DNA TGTGCCAGCTCACCCCTCGCTCGGACAGGGGCTTCTTCCGGCGGGGAGCTGTTTTTT.

This rearrangement joins TRBV7-9 to TRBJ1-1; the match to TRBD1 covers 7 bases. Germline loops: CDR1 SEHNR, CDR2 FQNEAQ (reference sequence). The trim removed 5 bases at V and 0 bases at J, leaving 6 bases unmatched. CDR3 length equals 15 residues. The CDR3 sequence: CASSPGTVMNTEAFF. The CDR3 coding sequence is TGTGCCAGCAGCCCCGGGACAGTGATGAACACTGAAGCTTTCTTT.

CDR3 region: CASSRPPGLGTEAFF. CDR3 in DNA: TGTGCCAGCAGTCGTCCCCCCGGGTTGGGTACTGAAGCTTTCTTT. V is TRBV28 and J is TRBJ1-1; D remains ambiguous. The germline V gene has CDR1 MDHEN and CDR2 SYDVKM. V was pared by 5 bases and J by 5 bases, with 18 bases between. The CDR3 sequence is 15 residues long.

The chain couples TRBV6-5 to TRBJ1-5; D is uncertain. This CDR3 spans 13 amino acids. V was clipped by 6 bases and J by 3 bases, with 9 bases between them. Germline CDR1 reads MNHEY; CDR2 reads SVGAGI. CDR3 sequence (DNA): TGTGCCAGCAGAGACACCCACAATCAGCCCCAGCATTTT. This translates into CASRDTHNQPQHF.

This clone was counted once. The chain carries TRBV4-1 and TRBJ2-1; 9 bases agree with TRBD1. The CDR3 spans 16 residues. In germline, CDR1 is MGHRA, CDR2 YSYEKL. V dropped 3 bases and J dropped 7; count of bases not matched to a gene: 10. The CDR3 bases are TGCGCCAGCAGCCACTCCGGGACAGGGACTTTGAATGAGCAGTTCTTC. Translating gives CASSHSGTGTLNEQFF.

The chain is built from TRBV28 and TRBJ1-5; D remains ambiguous. The CDR3 runs 14 residues. Deletions cut 6 bases from V and 7 bases from J, with 16 bases between. The germline gives CDR1 MDHEN, CDR2 SYDVKM. In DNA, the CDR3 is TGTGCCAGCAGGCTAGGATTGGTGTCCCAGCCCCAGCATTTT. Translated, it gives CASRLGLVSQPQHF.

The J gene is TRBJ1-5, the V gene TRBV7-2, with D perhaps matching TRBD1 (6 bases). The V and J ends lost 5 bases and 3 bases respectively, with 17 bases between them. The length of the CDR3 is 16 residues. CDR1 is SGHTA, CDR2 FQGNSA, per germline. CDR3 in DNA: TGTGCCAGCAGCCCCCAGGGACAAACAGTCAATCAGCCCCAGCATTTT. Translation gives CASSPQGQTVNQPQHF.

The chain has TRBV28 and TRBJ2-6, with 10 nucleotides matching TRBD1. V lost 6 bases to trimming and J lost 0 bases; unmatched junction nucleotides: 8. Looked up from germline, CDR1 is MDHEN and CDR2 is SYDVKM. The CDR3 is made up of 18 amino acids. The DNA of the CDR3 is TGTGCCAGCAGACAAGGACAGGGGGGGAGCTCTGGGGCCAACGTCCTGACTTTC. It encodes CASRQGQGGSSGANVLTF.

This clone was counted once. In nucleotides, the CDR3 is TGTGCCAGCAGCGTTAGGACTAGCTCCTCCTACAATGAGCAGTTCTTC. Its translation is CASSVRTSSSYNEQFF. The chain recombines TRBV9 with TRBJ2-1; 8 bases are a match to TRBD2. Trimming took 2 bases from V and 0 from J; bases not matched to a gene: 4. This CDR3 region has 16 residues. The germline V gene encodes CDR1 SGDLS and CDR2 YYNGEE. The full variable domain, rest sourced from reference TRBV9 and TRBJ2-1, is DSGVTQTPKHLITATGQRVTLRCSPRSGDLSVYWYQQSLDQGLQFLIQYYNGEERAKGNILERFSAQQFPDLHSELNLSSLELGDSALYFCASSVRTSSSYNEQFFGPGTRLTVL.

This clone was seen a handful of times. The genes are TRBV7-3 and TRBJ1-2; no clear D gene. V gave up 5 bases and J gave up 1 base, with 20 bases separating them. Germline CDR1 and CDR2: SGHTA and FQGTGA. The length of the CDR3 is 17 residues. The DNA of the CDR3 is TGTGCCAGCAGCCCACCCGGTTTTCACTACTTTAACTATGGCTACACCTTC. Translation gives CASSPPGFHYFNYGYTF.

The V gene is TRBV20-1, the J gene TRBJ2-7, with 8 bases matching TRBD2. Germline CDR1 and CDR2: DFQATT and SNEGSKA (reference sequence). This CDR3 region has 11 residues. V gave up 8 bases and J gave up 3 bases; unmatched junction bases: 3. The CDR3 here is CSSGSNYEQYF. Written as DNA, the CDR3 is TGCAGTAGCGGGAGTAACTACGAGCAGTACTTC.

This chain uses TRBV6-5 with TRBJ1-2; 7 nucleotides align to TRBD1. The ends lost 11 bases at V and 4 bases at J; junction bases unmatched: 10. Germline V lookup: CDR1 MNHEY, CDR2 SVGAGI. The CDR3 sequence is 13 residues long. The CDR3 is CAGQGGIRYGYTF. The CDR3 DNA follows: TGTGCCGGGCAGGGGGGAATACGCTATGGCTACACCTTC.

The chain carries TRBV7-9 and TRBJ2-1; TRBD2 is a possible D gene (5 bases). The V end lost 6 bases, the J end lost 1 base, and 16 bases lay between the germline ends. There are 16 residues in the CDR3. The germline V gene encodes CDR1 SEHNR and CDR2 FQNEAQ (reference sequence). CDR3 region: CASSRGSGESYNEQFF. CDR3 coding DNA: TGTGCCAGCAGTCGTGGGAGCGGTGAATCCTACAATGAGCAGTTCTTC.

V usage is TRBV28 and J usage is TRBJ2-6; D is undetermined. This CDR3 is built from 17 residues. V was clipped by 0 bases and J by 0 bases, with 9 bases between them. The germline gives CDR1 MDHEN, CDR2 SYDVKM. In nucleotides, the CDR3 is TGTGCCAGCAGTTTATGGGGTACTACCTCTGGGGCCAACGTCCTGACTTTC. The encoded protein is CASSLWGTTSGANVLTF.